One T cell receptor beta chain is described in this entry. It has no known antigen specificity. It has no much larger one-base neighbor in the sample; base qualities were not kept. Donors were healthy HIV-negative adults with no recently reported acute infections or vaccinations. All donors were Caucasian adults living in Nashville, Tennessee, USA. CD4+ T cells were enriched through magnetic negative selection, after which naive cells were positively selected on CD45RA and the remaining negative fraction served as the memory subset. Blood was obtained by leukapheresis, after which PBMCs were separated by Ficoll-Histopaque density gradient centrifugation and cryopreserved in liquid nitrogen vapor phase. Analytical flow cytometry was used to check the purity and quantity of every magnetically sorted T cell population. Genomic DNA was isolated from each sorted fraction and quantified by UV absorbance on a Nanodrop 2000c.

Including cysteine and phenylalanine, the CDR3 has 10 amino acids. Only the CDR3 DNA is retained, 30 bases long and in frame from the first base. V is pared back by 9 bases and J by 8 bases, with 8 bases lying between the germline termini. The germline V gene supplies CDR1 SGHDN and CDR2 FVKESK. TCR CDR3 regions were amplified from genomic DNA by multiplex PCR using the deep immunoSEQ assay. Extracted genomic DNA from each cell subset was distributed evenly across all wells of several immunoSEQ 96-well plates, and each plate was treated as a replicate. For sorted subsets, 200 ng of genomic DNA, equivalent to 25,000 to 35,000 T cell genomes, went into each replicate PCR. Purified libraries were quantified with a Qubit 3.0 fluorometer, sized on a Bioanalyzer 2100, and re-quantified with the KAPA Library Quantification kit. Every immunoSEQ 96-well plate was sequenced on a separate single-read 150-cycle Illumina NextSeq 550 flow cell. From the authors' description of their analysis: Because only junctional sequences without quality scores were contained in the immunoSEQ output, filtering matching that applied to full-length reads could not be performed. To assign V/J genes and CDR3, sequences were annotated using PyIR, a Python wrapper for IgBLAST v1.9, with IMGT germline references. Reads with weak V/J assignments (E-value above 1e-6), missing CDR3, stop codons, out-of-frame junctions, or ambiguous translated residues were removed. V3J clonotypes were defined as sequences sharing the same inferred V gene, J gene, and CDR3 amino acid sequence. To compute the percentage overlap between repertoires, the number of shared unique clonotypes was divided by the size of the smaller repertoire. Richness of each repertoire was evaluated using RTK rarefaction, the Chao1 estimator, and Recon v2.1 estimates of unobserved clonotypes. OLGA was used to compute generation probabilities for all TCRbeta clonotypes that the gDNA method yielded from a few donors. What TCRdb holds here is the immuneACCESS table cut down to in-frame rearrangements. Part of the clones is not present; checked against another copy, under half of the missing clones reflect an unresolved V gene, and the others are unexplained. V, J and clone size derive from that table, while D and trimming were established from the DNA sequence. The sample contains roughly 2.6 million clones, 85% to 95% of them found a single time. In total, the top ten clones hold roughly 0.14% of the sample.

The data originate from a study of shared clonotypes between healthy human individuals (dated by TCRdb to about 2020). About the full investigation: The cohort included three men and a couple of women between 18 and 49 years of age. For each donor, CD4 naive and CD4 memory were each given three plates, CD8 naive was given two plates, and CD8 memory was given one plate. Blood TCR repertoires of five healthy adults were deeply sequenced to estimate repertoire size and the extent of clonotype sharing between individuals. To increase sequencing depth and limit assay-specific biases, TCR repertoire library preparation and sequencing were carried out by different laboratories using diverse techniques. Leukapheresis yielded between about 0.85 and 10 billion PBMCs per donor. Overall study outcomes, separate from this receptor: Pairwise subsampling indicated that sequencing depth was expected to affect the degree of clonotype sharing among donors. Naive subsets generally had larger estimated clonotype richness than memory subsets. Clonotypes shared by all four sorted-subset donors showed higher generation probabilities than non-shared clonotypes. Incomplete sequencing was indicated by rarefaction of sorted-subset datasets, despite the large sequencing depth. Across several donors, around 5% of naive CD4, 3% to 4% of naive CD8, around 2.5% of memory CD4, and under 0.45% of memory CD8 clonotypes were shared. The genetic and exposure-history diversity represented was limited by the small number of donors. Sampling was limited to blood, and TCR repertoires in tissue likely differ from TCR repertoires in blood.

This TCR came from a man aged 18-30 years in good health. The receptor chain draws on TRBV14 and TRBJ1-3, with no reliable assignment of the D segment. The sequencing input was naive CD4+ T cells sorted from blood. Per the publication, the cell subset or site label means: CD45RA+ positively selected. The nucleotide sequence reads TGTGCCAGGAGACATGACACCATATATTTT. Protein translation: CARRHDTIYF.